These 19 T cell receptor beta chains share one sample of origin, sequenced in a study of shared clonotypes between healthy human individuals. Profiling relied on immunoSEQ multiplex PCR, and the TCRdb table lists in-frame clones only, not all of them. This table holds approximately 1,500,000 clones, approximately 96% found once. Sequencing input: naive CD4+ T cells sorted from blood. Subset specified: CD45RA+ positively selected. The source of these receptors is a man aged 25-45 years in good health.

This chain connects TRBV5-1 to TRBJ2-5; no clear D. Germline CDR1 is SGHRS and CDR2 is YFSETQ. The germline V and J ends were trimmed by 4 bases and 0 bases, with 28 bases remaining between them. CDR3 length: 20 residues. As DNA, the CDR3 is TGCGCCAGCAGCCACCCGACCGGTCCGCAAATCCCCCACTACCAAGAGACCCAGTACTTC. Encoded protein: CASSHPTGPQIPHYQETQYF.

V gene TRBV9 combines with J gene TRBJ1-1, with no clear D. The CDR3 totals 14 residues. V was clipped by 4 bases and J by 6 bases, with 16 bases between them. Germline loops: CDR1 SGDLS, CDR2 YYNGEE. DNA of the CDR3: TGTGCCAGCAGCCCTCTAGGAAGGGCTCCTGAAGCTTTCTTT. It translates to CASSPLGRAPEAFF.

The rearrangement links TRBV28 to TRBJ2-2, with unresolved D. The CDR3 is 15 amino acids. Germline CDR1 and CDR2: MDHEN and SYDVKM. The V end lost 6 bases, the J end lost 4 bases, and 15 bases lay between the germline ends. For the CDR3, the DNA is TGTGCCAGCAGGTCGGATATCTCGAGCACCGGGGAGCTGTTTTTT. This codes for CASRSDISSTGELFF.

J is TRBJ2-4 and V is TRBV28; 9 bases line up with TRBD2. V shed 10 bases and J 5 bases; nucleotides not matched to a gene: 3. This CDR3 is built from 12 residues. Germline V gene lookup returns CDR1 MDHEN and CDR2 SYDVKM. The chain's CDR3 is CATRTSENIQYF. CDR3 DNA: TGTGCCACACGGACTAGCGAAAACATTCAGTACTTC.

This chain connects TRBV11-2 to TRBJ2-7; D possibly corresponds to TRBD2 (6 bases). This CDR3 spans 15 amino acids. Trimming took 1 base from V and 2 from J, leaving 12 bases between them. Germline assignment: CDR1 SGHAT and CDR2 FQNNGV. The DNA of the CDR3 is TGTGCCAGCAGCTTAGTAGGGAGGCCCCCCTACGAGCAGTACTTC. This gives the protein CASSLVGRPPYEQYF.

This chain joins TRBV7-6 and TRBJ2-7; TRBD2 matches 12 bases. The CDR3 sequence is 14 residues long. In germline, CDR1 is SGHVS, CDR2 FNYEAQ. Germline trimming cut 5 bases from V and 6 bases from J; bases unmatched to any gene: 5. CDR3 sequence reads: CASSRLAGAGEQYF. CDR3 in DNA: TGTGCCAGCAGCAGACTAGCGGGGGCGGGCGAGCAGTACTTC.

The V and J genes are TRBV11-2 and TRBJ1-5; TRBD1 agrees at 7 bases. V trimming: 5 bases; J trimming: 6 bases; junction bases outside the gene matches: 4. The CDR3 has 13 residues. Germline V CDR1 and CDR2: SGHAT, FQNNGV. The CDR3 nucleotides are TGTGCCAGCAGCACAGGGGCGGGTCAGCCCCAGCATTTT. Its protein product is CASSTGAGQPQHF.

The gene calls are TRBV6-6 and TRBJ1-5; no reliable D call. Germline lookup yields CDR1 MNHNY and CDR2 SVGAGI (reference sequence). This CDR3 has 13 amino acids. With 6 bases removed from V and 7 bases from J, the gap between germline ends came to 13 bases. CDR3 loop: CASSREGVQPQHF. The CDR3 region has the DNA TGTGCCAGCAGCCGAGAGGGAGTCCAGCCCCAGCATTTT.

The CDR3 DNA reads as TGTGCCAGCAGCCGCGGCGGGAGATTGTACGAGCAGTACTTC. Translating gives CASSRGGRLYEQYF. J is TRBJ2-7 and V is TRBV6-5; TRBD2 matches at 7 bases. V lost 6 bases to trimming and J lost 4 bases; unmatched junction nucleotides: 9. The CDR3 has 14 amino acids. The V gene's germline CDR1 is MNHEY and CDR2 SVGAGI.

This chain joins TRBV20-1 and TRBJ1-2; D is unresolved. CDR1 is DFQATT and CDR2 is SNEGSKA in the germline V gene (reference sequence). Between the trimmed V and J ends, which lost 3 bases and 7 bases, there was a span of 6 bases. This CDR3 has 10 amino acids. CDR3 protein: CSASLSGYTF. CDR3 DNA sequence: TGCAGTGCTAGCTTGAGTGGCTACACCTTC.

As regards this clone: Other nucleotide sequences from this sample produce the same CDR3. The chain links TRBV10-3 to TRBJ1-1; possibly TRBD1 for D (5 bases). In germline, CDR1 is ENHRY, CDR2 SYGVKD. CDR3 size: 13 residues. V was cut by 6 bases and J by 1 base, with 9 bases left in between. Written as DNA, the CDR3 is TGTGCCATCAGCCCCGGGGGGAACACTGAAGCTTTCTTT. Its protein is CAISPGGNTEAFF.

The chain combines TRBV6-4 with TRBJ2-3; no reliable D call. CDR1 and CDR2 (germline): MRHNA, SNTAGT. The V end was cut by 3 bases, the J end by 0 bases, with 7 bases between. This CDR3 is built from 14 residues. The CDR3 DNA reads TGTGCCAGCAGTGAGGGGTCTAGCACAGATACGCAGTATTTT. Translating it yields CASSEGSSTDTQYF.

This rearrangement joins TRBV6-1 to TRBJ2-6; 8 bases line up with TRBD1. Trimming at V came to 4 bases and at J to 3 bases, leaving 5 bases not matched to a gene. Per germline, CDR1 MNHNS and CDR2 SASEGT. The CDR3 has 16 residues. This CDR3 is CASSVLGTGGANVLTF. The CDR3 DNA is TGTGCCAGCAGTGTACTTGGGACAGGTGGGGCCAACGTCCTGACTTTC.

This clone occurred once. The chain employs TRBV10-1 and TRBJ2-1; D may be TRBD2 (7 bases). Per the germline V gene, CDR1 is WNHNN and CDR2 is SYGVQD (reference sequence). Trimming stripped 4 bases from V and 3 bases from J, with 19 bases between. The length of the CDR3 is 17 residues. As DNA, the CDR3 is TGCGCCAGCAGTGCGACACGCGGGGGCAAGGGCTACAATGAGCAGTTCTTC. Protein product: CASSATRGGKGYNEQFF.

The chain joins TRBV19 to TRBJ2-7; possibly TRBD1 for D (6 bases). CDR1 LNHDA and CDR2 SQIVND come from the germline V gene (reference sequence). CDR3 length: 14 amino acids. Trimming removed 7 bases at V and 5 bases at J, with 18 bases between. CDR3 region: CASMGADFGDEQYF. Written as DNA, the CDR3 is TGTGCCAGTATGGGGGCAGACTTTGGGGACGAGCAGTACTTC.

This clone appeared a single time. The chain is built from TRBV11-2 and TRBJ2-1; the D is unclear. CDR1 SGHAT and CDR2 FQNNGV come from the germline V gene. Trimming took 5 bases from V and 6 from J, leaving 11 bases between them. This CDR3 is 13 amino acids long. DNA of the CDR3: TGTGCCAGCAGCCCGAGTTCGGTCAATGAGCAGTTCTTC. Residues: CASSPSSVNEQFF.

This clone has only a few counts. This CDR3 is also generated by other DNA sequences in the sample. V gene TRBV5-1 combines with J gene TRBJ2-7; 7 nucleotides line up with TRBD2. After removal of 2 bases from V and 0 bases from J, the junction contained 2 bases not matched to a gene. The CDR3 contains 14 residues. Germline lookup yields CDR1 SGHRS and CDR2 YFSETQ. The CDR3 region is CASSFGGSSYEQYF. The CDR3 nucleotides are TGCGCCAGCAGCTTTGGCGGGAGCTCCTACGAGCAGTACTTC.

The rearrangement joins TRBV4-3 to TRBJ1-2; a weak D match, TRBD1 (6 bases). CDR3 size: 14 residues. From germline, CDR1 is LGHNA and CDR2 YSLEER. V was trimmed by 0 bases and J by 4 bases, leaving 9 bases between them. Written as DNA, the CDR3 is TGCGCCAGCAGCCAAGATACGGACAGCTATGGCTACACCTTC. Protein: CASSQDTDSYGYTF.

The CDR3 region is CASSGSGVWGNQPQHF. The CDR3 nucleotides are TGCGCCAGCAGTGGATCAGGGGTTTGGGGCAATCAGCCCCAGCATTTT. The J gene is TRBJ1-5, the V gene TRBV10-2; a possible D gene is TRBD1 (6 bases). Germline V gives CDR1 WSHSY, CDR2 SAAADI. V lost 4 bases and J lost 2, with 15 bases in between. The CDR3 length is 16 residues.